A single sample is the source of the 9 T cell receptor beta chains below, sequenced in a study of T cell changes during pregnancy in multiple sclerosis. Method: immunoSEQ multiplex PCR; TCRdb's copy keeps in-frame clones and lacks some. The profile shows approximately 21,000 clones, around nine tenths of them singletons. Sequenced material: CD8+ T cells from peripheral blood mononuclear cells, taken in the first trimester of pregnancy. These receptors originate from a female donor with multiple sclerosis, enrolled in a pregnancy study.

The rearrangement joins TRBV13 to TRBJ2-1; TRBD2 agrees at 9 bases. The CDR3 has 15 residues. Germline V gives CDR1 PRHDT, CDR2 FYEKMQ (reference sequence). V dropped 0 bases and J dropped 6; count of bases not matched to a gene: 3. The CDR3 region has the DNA TGTGCCAGCAGCTTAGGGCTAGCGGGACTCAATGAGCAGTTCTTC. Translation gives CASSLGLAGLNEQFF.

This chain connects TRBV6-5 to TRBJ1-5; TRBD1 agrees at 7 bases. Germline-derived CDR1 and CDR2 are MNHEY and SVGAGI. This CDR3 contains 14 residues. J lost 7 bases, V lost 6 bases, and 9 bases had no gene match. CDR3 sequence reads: CASSPGQAGQPQHF. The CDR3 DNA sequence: TGTGCCAGCAGCCCCGGACAGGCTGGCCAGCCCCAGCATTTT.

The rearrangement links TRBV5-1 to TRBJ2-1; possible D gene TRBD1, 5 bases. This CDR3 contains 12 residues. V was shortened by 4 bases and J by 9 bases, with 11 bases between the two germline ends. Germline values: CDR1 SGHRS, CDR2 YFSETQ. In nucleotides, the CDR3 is TGCGCCAGCAGCCTAGGGGCCAGTGAGCAGTTCTTC. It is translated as CASSLGASEQFF.

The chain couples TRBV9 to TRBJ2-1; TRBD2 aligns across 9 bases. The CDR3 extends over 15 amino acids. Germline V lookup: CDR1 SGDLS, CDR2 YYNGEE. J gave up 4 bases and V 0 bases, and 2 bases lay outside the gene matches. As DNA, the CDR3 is TGTGCCAGCAGCGTAGTTAGCGGGGGTTACAATGAGCAGTTCTTC. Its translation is CASSVVSGGYNEQFF. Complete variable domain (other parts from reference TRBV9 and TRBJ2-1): DSGVTQTPKHLITATGQRVTLRCSPRSGDLSVYWYQQSLDQGLQFLIQYYNGEERAKGNILERFSAQQFPDLHSELNLSSLELGDSALYFCASSVVSGGYNEQFFGPGTRLTVL.

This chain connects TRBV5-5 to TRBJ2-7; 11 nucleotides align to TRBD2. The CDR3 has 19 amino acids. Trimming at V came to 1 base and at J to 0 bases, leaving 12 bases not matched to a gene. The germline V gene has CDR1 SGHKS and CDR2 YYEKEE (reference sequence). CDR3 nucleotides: TGTGCCAGCAGCTTGAGGTCCGGGACTAGCGGCAAGTACTCCTACGAGCAGTACTTC. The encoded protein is CASSLRSGTSGKYSYEQYF.

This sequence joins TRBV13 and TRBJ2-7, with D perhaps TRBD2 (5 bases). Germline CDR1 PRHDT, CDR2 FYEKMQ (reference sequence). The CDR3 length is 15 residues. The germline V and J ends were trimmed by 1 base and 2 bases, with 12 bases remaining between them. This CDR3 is CASSLERSPTYEQYF. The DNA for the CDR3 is TGTGCCAGCAGCTTAGAGCGGAGCCCCACCTACGAGCAGTACTTC.

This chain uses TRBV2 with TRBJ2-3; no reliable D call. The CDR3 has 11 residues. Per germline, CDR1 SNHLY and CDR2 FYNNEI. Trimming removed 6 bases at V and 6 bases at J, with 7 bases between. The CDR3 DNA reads TGTGCCAGCAGCGCCGCGGATACGCAGTATTTT. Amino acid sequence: CASSAADTQYF. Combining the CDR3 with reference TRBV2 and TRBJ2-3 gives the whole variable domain EPEVTQTPSHQVTQMGQEVILRCVPISNHLYFYWYRQILGQKVEFLVSFYNNEISEKSEIFDDQFSVERPDGSNFTLKIRSTKLEDSAMYFCASSAADTQYFGPGTRLTVL.

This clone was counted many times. CDR3 sequence (DNA): TGTGCCAGCAGCCTAAAAGGGGCCGGAGACTGGGTGTACGAGCAGTACTTC. Protein sequence: CASSLKGAGDWVYEQYF. The genes are TRBV11-2 and TRBJ2-7, with a weak D call TRBD1 (5 bases). The germline gives CDR1 SGHAT, CDR2 FQNNGV. CDR3 size: 17 residues. Trimming took 5 bases from V and 4 from J, leaving 24 bases between them.

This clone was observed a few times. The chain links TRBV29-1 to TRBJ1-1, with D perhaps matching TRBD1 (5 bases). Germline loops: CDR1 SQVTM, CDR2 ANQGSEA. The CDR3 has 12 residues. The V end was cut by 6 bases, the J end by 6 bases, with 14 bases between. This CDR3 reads CSVWIQGSEAFF. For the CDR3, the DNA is TGCAGCGTCTGGATTCAGGGCTCTGAAGCTTTCTTT.